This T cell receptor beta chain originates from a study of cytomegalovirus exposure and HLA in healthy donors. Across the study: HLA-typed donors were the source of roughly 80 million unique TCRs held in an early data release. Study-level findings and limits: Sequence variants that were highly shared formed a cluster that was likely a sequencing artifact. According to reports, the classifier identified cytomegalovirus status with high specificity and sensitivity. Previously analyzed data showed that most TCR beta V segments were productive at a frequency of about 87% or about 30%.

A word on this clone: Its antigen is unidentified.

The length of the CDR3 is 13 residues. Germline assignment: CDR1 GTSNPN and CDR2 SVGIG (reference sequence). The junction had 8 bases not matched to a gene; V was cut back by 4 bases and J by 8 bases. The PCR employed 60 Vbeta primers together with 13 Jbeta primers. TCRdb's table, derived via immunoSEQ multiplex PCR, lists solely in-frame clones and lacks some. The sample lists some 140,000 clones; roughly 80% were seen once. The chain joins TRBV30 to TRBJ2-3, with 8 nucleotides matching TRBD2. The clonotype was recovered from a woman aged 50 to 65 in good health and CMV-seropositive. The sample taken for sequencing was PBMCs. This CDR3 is CAWNVGAGGTQYF. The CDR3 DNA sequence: TGTGCCTGGAATGTGGGTGCGGGAGGTACGCAGTATTTT.